These T cell receptor beta chains were read from a single sample in a study of T cell responses to AZD1222 COVID-19 vaccine. Clones were read by immunoSEQ multiplex PCR, and TCRdb kept only the in-frame ones, dropping some. Of 80,000 to 95,000 clones listed, around 89% are singletons. The material was peripheral blood, obtained on day 0 of AZD1222 vaccination. The receptors here all came from an adult in good health. Both conserved end residues are part of each CDR3. The D gene is left open where the match is weak. Size tells how often a clone was seen (once, few, many) or the class of an expanded clone, and some rows leave it out.

d_call,cdr3_length,j_call,clone_size,v_call,cdr3_nt,cdr3_aa
TRBD2,18,TRBJ2-7,.,TRBV3-1/TRBV3-2,TGTGCCAGCAGCCAAGAATGGAATAGCGGGGGGAGTCCCTACGAGCAGTACTTC,CASSQEWNSGGSPYEQYF
.,13,TRBJ1-2,.,TRBV10-3,TGTGCCATCAGAGACCTGGCTAACTATGGCTACACCTTC,CAIRDLANYGYTF
.,13,TRBJ1-1,.,TRBV3-1/TRBV3-2,TGTGCCAGCAGCCAAAGGGTGAACACTGAAGCTTTCTTT,CASSQRVNTEAFF
TRBD1,13,TRBJ1-1,.,TRBV10-3,TGTGCCATCGGAAGACAGGGGAACACTGAAGCTTTCTTT,CAIGRQGNTEAFF
.,14,TRBJ2-1,.,TRBV18,TGTGCCAGCTCTGACGGGGGCCGCCTCAATGAGCAGTTCTTC,CASSDGGRLNEQFF
TRBD1,15,TRBJ2-7,.,TRBV5-1,TGCGCCAGCGGCCTGGGGACAGGGAGAAACTACGAGCAGTACTTC,CASGLGTGRNYEQYF
.,18,TRBJ2-3,once,TRBV9,TGTGCCAGCAGCCCAATCTCGAGCCCAAGGTCTAGCACAGATACGCAGTATTTT,CASSPISSPRSSTDTQYF
TRBD1,15,TRBJ2-1,.,TRBV27,TGTGCCAGCAGTTTAGACAGGGGGCTCTACAATGAGCAGTTCTTC,CASSLDRGLYNEQFF
.,17,TRBJ2-1,.,TRBV24-1,TGTGCCACCAGTGAGTCCGCAGTGAACCCTCTTTACAATGAGCAGTTCTTC,CATSESAVNPLYNEQFF
.,15,TRBJ1-2,.,TRBV18,TGTGCCAGCTCACCAATAGGCCCTGAGGCCTATGGCTACACCTTC,CASSPIGPEAYGYTF
TRBD1,17,TRBJ2-6,.,TRBV5-6,TGTGCCAGCAGCTTAAGTGAGACAGGGGCTGGGGCCAACGTCCTGACTTTC,CASSLSETGAGANVLTF
.,15,TRBJ1-3,once,TRBV7-6,TGTGCCAGCAGCTTAGGGCCAGGCTCTGGAAACACCATATATTTT,CASSLGPGSGNTIYF
TRBD1,15,TRBJ1-1,.,TRBV5-4,TGTGCCAGCAGCCGGGACAGGGGGTCCCGTGGTGAAGCTTTCTTT,CASSRDRGSRGEAFF
.,13,TRBJ2-5,.,TRBV6-5,TGTGCCAGCAGTTACTTCGAGGGTGAGACCCAGTACTTC,CASSYFEGETQYF
.,16,TRBJ2-1,.,TRBV6-5,TGTGCCAGCAGTTACTCGTGGGGAACCTCCTACAATGAGCAGTTCTTC,CASSYSWGTSYNEQFF
.,12,TRBJ1-1,.,TRBV7-9,TGTGCCAGCAGCTTAGCGGTAACTGAAGCTTTCTTT,CASSLAVTEAFF
TRBD2,19,TRBJ2-3,.,TRBV2,TGTGCCAGCAGTGAGGCGGGGACTAGCGGGGGAACACAACAGTCTACGCAGTATTTT,CASSEAGTSGGTQQSTQYF
.,14,TRBJ1-2,.,TRBV7-2,TGTGCCAGCAGCTTGGGACGGGCAAACTATGGCTACACCTTC,CASSLGRANYGYTF
TRBD1,16,TRBJ1-3,.,TRBV4-1,TGCGCCAGCAGCCAAGCCGGAGAGACAGGGAGAAACACCATATATTTT,CASSQAGETGRNTIYF
TRBD1,12,TRBJ1-2,.,TRBV29-1,TGCAGCGCTGGGGACAGGGGGGATGGCTACACCTTC,CSAGDRGDGYTF